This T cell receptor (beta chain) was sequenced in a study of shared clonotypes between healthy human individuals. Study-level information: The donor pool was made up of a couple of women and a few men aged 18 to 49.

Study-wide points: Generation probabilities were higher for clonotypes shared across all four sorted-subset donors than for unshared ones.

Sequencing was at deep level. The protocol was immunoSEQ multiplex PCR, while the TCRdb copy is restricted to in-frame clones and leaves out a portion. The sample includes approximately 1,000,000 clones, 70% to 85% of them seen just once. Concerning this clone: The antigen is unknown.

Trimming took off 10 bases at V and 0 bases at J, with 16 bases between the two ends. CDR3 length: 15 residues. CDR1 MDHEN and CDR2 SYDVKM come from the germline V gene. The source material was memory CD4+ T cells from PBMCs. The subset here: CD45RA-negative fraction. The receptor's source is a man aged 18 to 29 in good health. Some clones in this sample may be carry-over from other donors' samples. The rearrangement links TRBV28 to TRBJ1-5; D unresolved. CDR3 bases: TGTGCCACCACTCGGACGGCAGTTAGCAATCAGCCCCAGCATTTT. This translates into CATTRTAVSNQPQHF.